This is a list of T cell receptor beta chains from one sample in a study of CD8 T cells in Susac syndrome. TCRdb recomputed calls from the immunoSEQ multiplex PCR reads with MiXCR, one row per CDR3 protein. The sample shows roughly 110,000 distinct CDR3 sequences, about 90% of them seen only once. Sequencing used CD8+ T cells from PBMCs. The receptor source for this set is a human donor in good health. Each CDR3 is given with its conserved first and last residue. A D gene is named only where the DNA matches it firmly. Expanded clones are given a class, and other clones once, few, many or no size at all.

d_gene	v_gene	abundance	j_gene	CDR3nt	CDR3aa
TRBD2	TRBV9	.	TRBJ2-1	TGTGCCAGCGTCAGGGAGAGCGGGGGGTACAATGAGCAGTTCTTC	CASVRESGGYNEQFF
.	TRBV29-1	.	TRBJ1-1	TGCAGCGTTTTAACAGAGGGAGGCACTGAAGCTTTCTTT	CSVLTEGGTEAFF
.	TRBV7-9	.	TRBJ2-3	TGTGCCAGCAGCTTCGTCTCGGGAGTGGCAGATACGCAGTATTTT	CASSFVSGVADTQYF
.	TRBV12-3/TRBV12-4	.	TRBJ2-5	TGTGCCAGCAGTTTGGGGAGACAAGAGACCCAGTACTTC	CASSLGRQETQYF
.	TRBV7-8	.	TRBJ2-1	TGTGCCAGCAGCTTACCTTTCTCAAGCTCCTACAATGAGCAGTTCTTC	CASSLPFSSSYNEQFF
TRBD1	TRBV11-1	.	TRBJ2-5	TGTGCCAGCAGCCCGCGGCGACGGGACAGGGCATCCCTGATCCAAGAGACCCAGTACTTC	CASSPRRRDRASLIQETQYF
.	TRBV5-1	.	TRBJ2-5	TGCGCCAGCAGTCCGGAAGGGGCGCGGGCACAAGAGACCCAGTACTTC	CASSPEGARAQETQYF
TRBD1	TRBV29-1	.	TRBJ1-1	TGCAGCGCTTCCCTGGGACAGGCGAACACTGAAGCTTTCTTT	CSASLGQANTEAFF
.	TRBV3-1	.	TRBJ1-5	TGTGCCAGCAGCCTACAGGGAAGGAATCAGCCCCAGCATTTT	CASSLQGRNQPQHF
.	TRBV6-5	.	TRBJ2-1	TGTGCCAGCAGTTACGGGCGGATCTTCTCTTCGGATGAGCAGTTCTTC	CASSYGRIFSSDEQFF
.	TRBV18	.	TRBJ2-5	TGTGCCAGCTCACCCCTAAGGGCGTTTGGAGAGACCCAGTACTTC	CASSPLRAFGETQYF
.	TRBV3-1	.	TRBJ1-2	TGTGCCAGCAGCCAAAAAGACAGTTTTTCTGGCTACACCTTC	CASSQKDSFSGYTF
TRBD1	TRBV7-2	.	TRBJ2-7	TGTGCCAGCAGCTTACCAGGACAGGTTGCGTACTTC	CASSLPGQVAYF
.	TRBV7-9	few	TRBJ2-4	TGTGCCAGCAGCTTAAGGGGAGCCAAAAACATTCAGTACTTC	CASSLRGAKNIQYF
.	TRBV12-3/TRBV12-4	.	TRBJ2-7	TGTGCCAGCAGCTTGAACCGCTACGAGCAGTACTTC	CASSLNRYEQYF
TRBD2	TRBV29-1	.	TRBJ2-1	TGCAGCGTAGGGACTAGTTCTGAGCAGTTCTTC	CSVGTSSEQFF
.	TRBV7-9	.	TRBJ2-7	TGTGCCAGCAGCAGACACGGGGGTTCCTACGAGCAGTACTTC	CASSRHGGSYEQYF
.	TRBV6-5	few	TRBJ1-2	TGTGCCAGCAGTTCCCCCCGACAGGTTAACTATGGCTACACCTTC	CASSSPRQVNYGYTF
.	TRBV7-6	.	TRBJ1-5	TGTGCCAGCAGCTTAGGGCCCGGGGATCGCAATCAGCCCCAGCATTTT	CASSLGPGDRNQPQHF
.	TRBV24-1	.	TRBJ1-1	TGTGCCACCCGTACGGTCGGCACTGAAGCTTTCTTT	CATRTVGTEAFF
TRBD2	TRBV30	.	TRBJ2-7	TGTGCCTGGAGTGTCCAGCGGGGGCCCTACGAGCAGTACTTC	CAWSVQRGPYEQYF
TRBD1	TRBV5-5	.	TRBJ1-5	TGTGCCAGCAGCTTGCACCGGGACAGGGTCCTCGGTCAGCCCCAGCATTTT	CASSLHRDRVLGQPQHF
.	TRBV28	.	TRBJ2-7	TGTGCCAGCACCACCGGTTTCCGGGGTCGTACCTACGAGCAGTACTTC	CASTTGFRGRTYEQYF
.	TRBV6-6	.	TRBJ2-5	TGTGCCAGCAGTCCTCCCCCCCAAGAGACCCAGTACTTC	CASSPPPQETQYF